Listed here are 26 T cell receptor beta chains from one sample, sequenced in a study of shared clonotypes between healthy human individuals. Sequenced by immunoSEQ multiplex PCR; TCRdb stores in-frame clones only, minus some. The sample comprises roughly 1,100,000 clones, under 80% of which are singletons, and approximately 1.5% rests with the top ten. The material sequenced was memory CD4+ T cells sorted from blood. As for subset: CD45RA-negative fraction. The source is a man aged 18 to 30 in good health.

This clone has at least ten counts. The CDR3 DNA is TGCGCCAGCAGCCAAGAACTGGGGGTAAATTCACCCCTCCACTTT. This translates into CASSQELGVNSPLHF. This sequence joins TRBV4-3 and TRBJ1-6, with D perhaps matching TRBD1 (5 bases). The CDR3 runs to 15 residues. The germline V gene encodes CDR1 LGHNA and CDR2 YSLEER. Trimming pared 0 bases from V and 7 bases from J, leaving 10 bases between.

The chain combines TRBV30 with TRBJ1-4; D gene ambiguous. The ends were cut back, 0 bases at V and 3 bases at J, with 14 bases in the middle. Per germline, CDR1 GTSNPN and CDR2 SVGIG (reference sequence). The CDR3 runs 16 residues. DNA for the CDR3: TGTGCCTGGAGTGTACCCTTTGGGTCCCCTAATGAAAAACTGTTTTTT. Encoded protein: CAWSVPFGSPNEKLFF.

V and J are TRBV25-1 and TRBJ2-7; the D is unclear. In germline, CDR1 is MGHDK, CDR2 SYGVNS. The length of the CDR3 is 11 residues. Trimming took 3 bases from V and 4 from J, leaving 4 bases between them. CDR3 sequence reads: CASSDPYEQYF. In DNA, the CDR3 is TGTGCCAGCAGTGACCCGTACGAGCAGTACTTC.

This clone was counted a single time. V usage is TRBV30 and J usage is TRBJ1-6, with 9 positions matching TRBD1. CDR1 and CDR2 from the germline V gene are GTSNPN and SVGIG (reference sequence). After removal of 3 bases from V and 0 bases from J, the junction contained 3 bases not matched to a gene. This CDR3 contains 16 residues. CDR3 sequence: CAWRGQGNSYNSPLHF. Written as DNA, the CDR3 is TGTGCCTGGAGGGGACAGGGTAACTCCTATAATTCACCCCTCCACTTT.

CDR3 loop: CASSLGSSYEQYF. DNA for the CDR3: TGTGCCAGCAGCTTGGGGAGCTCCTACGAGCAGTACTTC. The rearrangement uses TRBV11-1 and TRBJ2-7, with a tentative D call TRBD2 (5 bases). The CDR3 length is 13 residues. V lost 3 bases and J lost 0, with 6 bases in between. CDR1 and CDR2 (germline): SGHAT, FQDESV (reference sequence).

This rearrangement joins TRBV7-9 to TRBJ2-6; D is undetermined. CDR1 and CDR2 from the germline V gene are SEHNR and FQNEAQ (reference sequence). Trimming removed 5 bases from V and 0 bases from J, with 5 bases in between. The CDR3 length is 14 residues. The CDR3 region is CASSHSSGANVLTF. The DNA for the CDR3 is TGTGCCAGCAGCCACAGCTCTGGGGCCAACGTCCTGACTTTC.

This clone was seen ten or more times. The junction differs from germline at one of its ends, possibly a read error. The chain recombines TRBV5-4 with TRBJ2-1, with 7 nucleotides matching TRBD1. Germline-derived CDR1 and CDR2 are SGHNT and YYREEE (reference sequence). The CDR3 totals 12 residues. CDR3 loop: CASSWDSSLLLF. CDR3 sequence (DNA): TGTGCCAGCAGCTGGGACAGCTCCCTTCTTCTCTTC.

The chain employs TRBV6-6 and TRBJ1-1, with D perhaps matching TRBD1 (5 bases). The CDR3 is 14 amino acids. CDR1 MNHNY and CDR2 SVGAGI come from the germline V gene (reference sequence). The V end lost 3 bases, the J end lost 0 bases, and 8 bases lay between the germline ends. This chain's CDR3 is CASSYRQMNTEAFF. In DNA form, the CDR3 reads TGTGCCAGCAGTTATCGACAGATGAACACTGAAGCTTTCTTT.

The genes are TRBV19 and TRBJ2-5, with unresolved D. In germline, CDR1 is LNHDA, CDR2 SQIVND (reference sequence). The CDR3 spans 14 residues. V was trimmed by 4 bases and J by 4 bases, leaving 13 bases between them. CDR3 region: CASSKIGLPETQYF. The CDR3 nucleotides read TGTGCCAGTAGTAAGATAGGGCTCCCAGAGACCCAGTACTTC.

This clone was observed at least ten times. CDR3 sequence: CASSPRTSGGYTF. CDR3 nucleotides: TGCGCCAGCAGCCCGCGGACGTCTGGCGGCTACACCTTC. V and J are TRBV5-1 and TRBJ1-2; no firm D call. Germline loops: CDR1 SGHRS, CDR2 YFSETQ. The CDR3 has 13 amino acids. The V gene lost 4 bases and the J gene lost 8 bases, with 15 bases spanning the gap.

V is TRBV11-2 and J is TRBJ1-6; D unresolved. In germline, CDR1 is SGHAT, CDR2 FQNNGV. The CDR3 spans 17 residues. Trimming shortened V by 0 bases and J by 4 bases, and 13 bases separated the two germline ends. CDR3 residues: CASSLDNDRFYNSPLHF. The CDR3 nucleotides read TGTGCCAGCAGCTTAGATAATGATCGATTTTATAATTCACCCCTCCACTTT.

This clone appeared a single time. The chain recombines TRBV20-1 with TRBJ1-1; D is ambiguous. V was trimmed by 1 base and J by 6 bases, leaving 6 bases between them. Germline CDR1 reads DFQATT; CDR2 reads SNEGSKA (reference sequence). This CDR3 is 11 amino acids long. CDR3 sequence (DNA): TGCAGTGCTAGAGCCTTGCCTGAAGCTTTCTTT. It yields the protein CSARALPEAFF.

The J gene is TRBJ2-1, the V gene TRBV9; 8 nucleotides agree with TRBD1. The CDR3 sequence is 14 residues long. Trimming removed 5 bases from V and 4 bases from J; junction bases left unmatched: 5. Per germline, CDR1 SGDLS and CDR2 YYNGEE. This chain's CDR3 is CASSRTGIYNEQFF. CDR3 coding DNA: TGTGCCAGCAGTCGGACAGGGATTTACAATGAGCAGTTCTTC.

The chain has TRBV7-2 and TRBJ1-2, with D unclear. Trimming removed 5 bases from V and 8 bases from J, with 18 bases in between. This CDR3 region has 14 residues. In germline, CDR1 is SGHTA, CDR2 FQGNSA. Here the CDR3 DNA reads TGTGCCAGCAGCACCCCGGTGCGGGTACAGGGCTACACCTTC. Protein sequence: CASSTPVRVQGYTF.

The chain links TRBV6-5 to TRBJ2-5, with 10 positions matching TRBD2. Trimming removed 5 bases from V and 7 bases from J; junction bases left unmatched: 1. Looked up from germline, CDR1 is MNHEY and CDR2 is SVGAGI. The CDR3 spans 12 residues. The DNA of the CDR3 is TGTGCCAGCAGTCGACTAGCGGGGACCCAGTACTTC. Protein: CASSRLAGTQYF.

The chain carries TRBV10-3 and TRBJ2-7; D not resolved. Per the germline V gene, CDR1 is ENHRY and CDR2 is SYGVKD. The CDR3 spans 12 residues. V lost 3 bases and J lost 4, with 7 bases in between. The CDR3: CAISDRPYEQYF. The CDR3 DNA reads TGTGCCATCAGTGACCGACCATACGAGCAGTACTTC.

The chain carries TRBV18 and TRBJ1-1, with no clear D. The CDR3 is 15 amino acids. The V end was cut by 1 base, the J end by 12 bases, with 21 bases between. Germline V gives CDR1 KGHSH, CDR2 LQKENI. CDR3: CASSPQAVQLDPPFF. The CDR3 DNA follows: TGTGCCAGCTCACCACAGGCAGTACAACTCGACCCCCCTTTCTTT. The full variable domain, in which reference TRBV18 and TRBJ1-1 provide the parts outside the CDR3, is NAGVMQNPRHLVRRRGQEARLRCSPMKGHSHVYWYRQLPEEGLKFMVYLQKENIIDESGMPKERFSAEFPKEGPSILRIQQVVRGDSAAYFCASSPQAVQLDPPFFGQGTRLTVV.

The rearrangement uses TRBV7-2 and TRBJ2-7; D not certain. Germline loops: CDR1 SGHTA, CDR2 FQGNSA. Trimming took off 6 bases at V and 2 bases at J, with 14 bases between the two ends. The length of the CDR3 is 14 residues. The CDR3 nucleotides are TGTGCCAGCAGTTCTAGGTACTCCGCCTACGAGCAGTACTTC. Translation gives CASSSRYSAYEQYF.

The V and J genes are TRBV7-8 and TRBJ2-1; the match to TRBD1 covers 9 bases. The length of the CDR3 is 16 residues. The V and J ends lost 6 bases and 1 base, in that order; junction bases with no gene match: 7. Germline-derived CDR1 and CDR2 are SGHVS and FQNEAQ. CDR3 region: CASSREQGASYNEQFF. The CDR3 coding sequence is TGTGCCAGCAGTCGAGAACAGGGGGCTTCCTACAATGAGCAGTTCTTC.

The chain has TRBV7-2 and TRBJ2-3; maybe TRBD2 (6 bases). CDR3 length equals 12 residues. The V end lost 1 base, the J end lost 7 bases, and 6 bases lay between the germline ends. Germline V gene sequence: CDR1 SGHTA, CDR2 FQGNSA. The CDR3 coding sequence is TGTGCCAGCAGCTTAGGGGACTATACGCAGTATTTT. Its translation is CASSLGDYTQYF.

The rearrangement links TRBV2 to TRBJ1-2; D remains ambiguous. The V end was cut by 4 bases, the J end by 2 bases, with 8 bases between. The germline gives CDR1 SNHLY, CDR2 FYNNEI. The CDR3 is made up of 13 amino acids. The CDR3 nucleotides are TGTGCCAGCAGTGGAAGTCAGAACTATGGCTACACCTTC. Translating gives CASSGSQNYGYTF.

The chain employs TRBV28 and TRBJ2-7; TRBD2 is a possible D gene (6 bases). This CDR3 has 14 residues. The germline CDR1 and CDR2 sequences are MDHEN and SYDVKM. Trimming pared 2 bases from V and 3 bases from J, leaving 11 bases between. This chain's CDR3 is CASSLPRGNYEQYF. As DNA, the CDR3 is TGTGCCAGCAGTTTACCTCGGGGGAACTACGAGCAGTACTTC.

This chain links TRBV15 with TRBJ2-3, with D tentatively TRBD1 (6 bases). Germline CDR1 is LNHNV and CDR2 is YYDKDF (reference sequence). This CDR3 comprises 12 residues. The V end lost 5 bases, the J end lost 6 bases, and 9 bases lay between the germline ends. The CDR3 is CATSSRGDTQYF. CDR3 nucleotides: TGTGCCACCAGCTCTAGGGGGGATACGCAGTATTTT.

The rearrangement joins TRBV30 to TRBJ2-2, with 8 bases fitting TRBD2. Germline-derived CDR1 and CDR2 are GTSNPN and SVGIG (reference sequence). The CDR3 length is 15 residues. V lost 4 bases and J lost 5; bases outside the gene matches: 9. The CDR3 nucleotides are TGTGCCTGGAAGGGGCTAGCGGGTTATACCGGGGAGCTGTTTTTT. Encoded protein: CAWKGLAGYTGELFF.

V is TRBV10-3 and J is TRBJ1-2, with D possibly matching TRBD1 (6 bases). The CDR3 has 14 amino acids. The germline gives CDR1 ENHRY, CDR2 SYGVKD. The ends were cut back, 0 bases at V and 9 bases at J, with 14 bases in the middle. This chain's CDR3 is CAISESKVTGSYTF. The CDR3 bases are TGTGCCATCAGTGAGTCGAAGGTCACAGGGAGCTACACCTTC.

This clone turned up a few times. V gene TRBV7-9 combines with J gene TRBJ2-4, with D tentatively TRBD1 (6 bases). The CDR3 runs to 15 residues. Germline CDR1 and CDR2: SEHNR and FQNEAQ (reference sequence). V lost 0 bases to trimming and J lost 2 bases, with 8 bases between them. Here the CDR3 reads CASSLAGATKNIQYF. The DNA for the CDR3 is TGTGCCAGCAGCTTAGCGGGGGCTACCAAAAACATTCAGTACTTC.